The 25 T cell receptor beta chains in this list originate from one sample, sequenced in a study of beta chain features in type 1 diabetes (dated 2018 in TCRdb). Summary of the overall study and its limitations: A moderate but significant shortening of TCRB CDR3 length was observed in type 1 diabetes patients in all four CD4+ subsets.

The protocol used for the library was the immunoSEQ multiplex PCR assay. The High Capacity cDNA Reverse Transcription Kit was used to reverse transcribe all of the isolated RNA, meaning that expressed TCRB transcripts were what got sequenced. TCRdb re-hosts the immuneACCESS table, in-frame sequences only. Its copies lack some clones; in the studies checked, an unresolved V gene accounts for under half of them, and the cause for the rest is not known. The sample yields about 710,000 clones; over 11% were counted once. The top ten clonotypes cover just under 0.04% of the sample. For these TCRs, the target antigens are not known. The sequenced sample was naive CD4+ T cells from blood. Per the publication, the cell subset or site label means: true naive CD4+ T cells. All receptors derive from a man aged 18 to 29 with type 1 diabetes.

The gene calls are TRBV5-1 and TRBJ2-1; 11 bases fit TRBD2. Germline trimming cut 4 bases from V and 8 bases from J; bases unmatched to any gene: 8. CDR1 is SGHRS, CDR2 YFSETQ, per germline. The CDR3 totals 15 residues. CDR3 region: CASSLTSGSFDEQFF. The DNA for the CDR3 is TGCGCCAGCAGCCTCACTAGCGGGAGTTTCGATGAGCAGTTCTTC.

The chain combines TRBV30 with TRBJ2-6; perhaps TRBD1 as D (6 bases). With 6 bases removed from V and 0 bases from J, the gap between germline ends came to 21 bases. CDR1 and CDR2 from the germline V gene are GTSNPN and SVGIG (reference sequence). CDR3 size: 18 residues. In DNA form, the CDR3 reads TGTGCCTGCGCTCCTCTTCCAGGACAGAGCTCTGGGGCCAACGTCCTGACTTTC. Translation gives CACAPLPGQSSGANVLTF.

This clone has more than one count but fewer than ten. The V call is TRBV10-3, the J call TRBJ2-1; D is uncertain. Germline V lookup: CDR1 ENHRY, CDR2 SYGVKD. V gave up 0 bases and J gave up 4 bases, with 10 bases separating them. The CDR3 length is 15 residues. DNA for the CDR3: TGTGCCATCAGTGAGTCGTACAGATTATACAATGAGCAGTTCTTC. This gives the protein CAISESYRLYNEQFF.

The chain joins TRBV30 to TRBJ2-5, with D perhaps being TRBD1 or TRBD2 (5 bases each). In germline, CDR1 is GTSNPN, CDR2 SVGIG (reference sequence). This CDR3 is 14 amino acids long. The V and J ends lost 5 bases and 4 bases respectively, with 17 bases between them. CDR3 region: CAWGQSRAGETQYF. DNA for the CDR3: TGTGCCTGGGGACAATCCAGGGCGGGAGAGACCCAGTACTTC.

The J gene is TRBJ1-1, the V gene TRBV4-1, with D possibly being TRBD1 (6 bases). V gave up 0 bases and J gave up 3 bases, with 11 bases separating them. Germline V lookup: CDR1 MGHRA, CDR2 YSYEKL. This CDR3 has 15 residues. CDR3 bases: TGCGCCAGCAGCCAAGATAGGGGGGGATACACTGAAGCTTTCTTT. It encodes CASSQDRGGYTEAFF.

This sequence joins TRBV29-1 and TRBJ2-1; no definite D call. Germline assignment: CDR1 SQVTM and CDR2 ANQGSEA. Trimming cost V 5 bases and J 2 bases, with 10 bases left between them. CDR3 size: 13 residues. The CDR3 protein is CSVSQGPYNEQFF. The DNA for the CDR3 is TGCAGCGTTTCCCAAGGCCCCTACAATGAGCAGTTCTTC.

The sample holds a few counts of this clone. The CDR3 reads CASSLRSSGRAIETQYF. In DNA, the CDR3 is TGTGCCAGCAGCTTACGATCTAGCGGGAGGGCCATAGAGACCCAGTACTTC. This chain uses TRBV5-6 with TRBJ2-5; 12 nucleotides align to TRBD2. CDR1 SGHDT and CDR2 YYEEEE come from the germline V gene. J lost 4 bases, V lost 2 bases, and 9 bases had no gene match. The CDR3 spans 17 residues.

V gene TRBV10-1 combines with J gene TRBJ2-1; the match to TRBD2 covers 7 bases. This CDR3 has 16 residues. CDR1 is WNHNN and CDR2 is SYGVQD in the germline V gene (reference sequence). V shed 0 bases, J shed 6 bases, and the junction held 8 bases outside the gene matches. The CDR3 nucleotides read TGCGCCAGCAGTGAGTCGGCGGGAGAGTGGCTCAATGAGCAGTTCTTC. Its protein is CASSESAGEWLNEQFF.

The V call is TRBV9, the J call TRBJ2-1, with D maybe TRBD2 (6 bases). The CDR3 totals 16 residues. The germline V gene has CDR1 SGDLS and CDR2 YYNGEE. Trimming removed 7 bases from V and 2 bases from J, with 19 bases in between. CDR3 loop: CASAPGLQTTYNEQFF. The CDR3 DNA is TGTGCCAGCGCCCCGGGACTTCAAACGACCTACAATGAGCAGTTCTTC. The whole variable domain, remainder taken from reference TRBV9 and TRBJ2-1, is DSGVTQTPKHLITATGQRVTLRCSPRSGDLSVYWYQQSLDQGLQFLIQYYNGEERAKGNILERFSAQQFPDLHSELNLSSLELGDSALYFCASAPGLQTTYNEQFFGPGTRLTVL.

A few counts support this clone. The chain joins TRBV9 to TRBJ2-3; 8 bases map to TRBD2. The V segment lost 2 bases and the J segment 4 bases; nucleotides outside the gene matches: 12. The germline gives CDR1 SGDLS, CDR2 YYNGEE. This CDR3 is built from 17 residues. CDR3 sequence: CASSVGAGLVSADTQYF. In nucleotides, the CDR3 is TGTGCCAGCAGCGTCGGCGCGGGACTAGTGTCCGCAGATACGCAGTATTTT.

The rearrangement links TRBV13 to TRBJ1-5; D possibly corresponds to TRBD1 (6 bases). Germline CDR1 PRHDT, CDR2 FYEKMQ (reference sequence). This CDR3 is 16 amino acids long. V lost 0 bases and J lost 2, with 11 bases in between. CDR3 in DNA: TGTGCCAGCAGCTTAGGCGGACAGCCGGGCAATCAGCCCCAGCATTTT. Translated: CASSLGGQPGNQPQHF.

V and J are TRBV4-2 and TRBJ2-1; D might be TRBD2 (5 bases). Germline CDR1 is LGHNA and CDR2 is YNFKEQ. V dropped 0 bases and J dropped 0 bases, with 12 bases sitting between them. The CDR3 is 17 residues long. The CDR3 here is CASSQDRGSSSYNEQFF. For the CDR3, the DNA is TGTGCCAGCAGCCAAGATCGAGGGTCTAGCTCCTACAATGAGCAGTTCTTC.

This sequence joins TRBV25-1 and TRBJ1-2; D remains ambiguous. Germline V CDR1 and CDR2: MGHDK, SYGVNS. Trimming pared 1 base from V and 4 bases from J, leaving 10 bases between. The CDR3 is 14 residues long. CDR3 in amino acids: CASSESSSPYGYTF. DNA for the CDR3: TGTGCCAGCAGTGAATCTTCCAGCCCCTATGGCTACACCTTC.

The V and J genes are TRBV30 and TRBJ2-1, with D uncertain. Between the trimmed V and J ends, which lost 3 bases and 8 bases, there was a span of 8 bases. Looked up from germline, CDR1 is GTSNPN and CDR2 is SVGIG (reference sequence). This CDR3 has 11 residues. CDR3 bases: TGTGCCTGGAGCTTTAGAGATGAGCAGTTCTTC. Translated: CAWSFRDEQFF.

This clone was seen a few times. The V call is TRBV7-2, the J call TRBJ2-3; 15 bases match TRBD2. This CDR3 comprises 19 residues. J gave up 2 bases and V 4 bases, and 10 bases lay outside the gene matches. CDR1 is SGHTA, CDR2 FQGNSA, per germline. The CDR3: CASSYRSGTSGGPTDTQYF. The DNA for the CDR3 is TGTGCCAGCAGCTACCGATCAGGGACTAGCGGGGGGCCCACAGATACGCAGTATTTT.

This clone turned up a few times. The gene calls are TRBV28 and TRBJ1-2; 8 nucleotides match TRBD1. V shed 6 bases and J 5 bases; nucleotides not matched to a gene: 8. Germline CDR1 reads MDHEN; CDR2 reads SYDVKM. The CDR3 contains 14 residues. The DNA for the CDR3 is TGTGCCAGCAGACTTCAGGGGGCTACGTATGGCTACACCTTC. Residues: CASRLQGATYGYTF.

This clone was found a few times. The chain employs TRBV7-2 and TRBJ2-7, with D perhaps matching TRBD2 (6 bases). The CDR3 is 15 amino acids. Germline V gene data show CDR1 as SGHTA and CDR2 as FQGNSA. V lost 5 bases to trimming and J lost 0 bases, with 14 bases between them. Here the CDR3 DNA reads TGTGCCAGCAGCCCCTGGAGGGGTCGCTCCTACGAGCAGTACTTC. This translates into CASSPWRGRSYEQYF.

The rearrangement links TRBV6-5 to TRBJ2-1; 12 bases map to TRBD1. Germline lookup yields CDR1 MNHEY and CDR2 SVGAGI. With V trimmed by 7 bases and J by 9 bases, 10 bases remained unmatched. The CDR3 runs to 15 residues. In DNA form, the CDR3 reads TGTGCCAGCAAGACCGGGACAGGGGGCTGGGGTGAGCAGTTCTTC. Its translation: CASKTGTGGWGEQFF.

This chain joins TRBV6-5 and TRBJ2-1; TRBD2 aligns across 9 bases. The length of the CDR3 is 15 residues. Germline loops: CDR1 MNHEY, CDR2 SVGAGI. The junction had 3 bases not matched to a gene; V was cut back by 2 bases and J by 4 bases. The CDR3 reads CASSYAGGKYNEQFF. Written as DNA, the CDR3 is TGTGCCAGCAGTTACGCGGGGGGGAAATACAATGAGCAGTTCTTC.

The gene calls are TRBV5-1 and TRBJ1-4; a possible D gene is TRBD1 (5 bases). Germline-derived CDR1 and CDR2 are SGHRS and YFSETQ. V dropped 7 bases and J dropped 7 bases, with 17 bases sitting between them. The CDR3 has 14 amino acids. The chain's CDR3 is CASGGGTGGEKLFF. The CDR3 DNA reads TGCGCCAGCGGCGGGGGGACCGGTGGTGAAAAACTGTTTTTT.

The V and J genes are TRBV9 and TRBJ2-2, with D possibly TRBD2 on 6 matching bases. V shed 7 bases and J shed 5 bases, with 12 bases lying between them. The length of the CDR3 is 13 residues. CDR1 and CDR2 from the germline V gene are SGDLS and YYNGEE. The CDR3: CASRLAGTGELFF. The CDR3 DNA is TGTGCCAGCCGCCTGGCGGGGACCGGGGAGCTGTTTTTT.

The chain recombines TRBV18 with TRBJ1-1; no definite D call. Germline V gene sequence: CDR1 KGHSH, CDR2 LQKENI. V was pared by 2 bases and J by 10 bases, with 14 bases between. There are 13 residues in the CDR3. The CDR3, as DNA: TGTGCCAGCTCACCAACGGCCCCCAAAGGAGCTTTCTTT. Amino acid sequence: CASSPTAPKGAFF.

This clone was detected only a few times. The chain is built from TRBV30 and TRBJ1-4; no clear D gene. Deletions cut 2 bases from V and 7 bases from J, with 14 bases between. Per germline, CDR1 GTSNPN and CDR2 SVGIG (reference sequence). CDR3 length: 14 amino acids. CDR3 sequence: CAWSRHGRGEKLFF. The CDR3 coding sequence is TGTGCCTGGAGTCGTCACGGGCGAGGTGAAAAACTGTTTTTT.

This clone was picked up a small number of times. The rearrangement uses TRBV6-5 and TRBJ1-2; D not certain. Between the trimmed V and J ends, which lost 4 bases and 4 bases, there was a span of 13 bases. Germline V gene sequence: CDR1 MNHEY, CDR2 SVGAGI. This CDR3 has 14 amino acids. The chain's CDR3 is CASSSSYSGYGYTF. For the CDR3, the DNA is TGTGCCAGCAGTTCTTCCTACAGTGGCTATGGCTACACCTTC.

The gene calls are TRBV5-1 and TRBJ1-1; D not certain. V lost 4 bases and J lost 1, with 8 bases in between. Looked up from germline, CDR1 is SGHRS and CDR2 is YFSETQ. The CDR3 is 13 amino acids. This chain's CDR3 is CASSLTSNTEAFF. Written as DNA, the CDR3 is TGCGCCAGCAGCCTCACATCGAACACTGAAGCTTTCTTT.